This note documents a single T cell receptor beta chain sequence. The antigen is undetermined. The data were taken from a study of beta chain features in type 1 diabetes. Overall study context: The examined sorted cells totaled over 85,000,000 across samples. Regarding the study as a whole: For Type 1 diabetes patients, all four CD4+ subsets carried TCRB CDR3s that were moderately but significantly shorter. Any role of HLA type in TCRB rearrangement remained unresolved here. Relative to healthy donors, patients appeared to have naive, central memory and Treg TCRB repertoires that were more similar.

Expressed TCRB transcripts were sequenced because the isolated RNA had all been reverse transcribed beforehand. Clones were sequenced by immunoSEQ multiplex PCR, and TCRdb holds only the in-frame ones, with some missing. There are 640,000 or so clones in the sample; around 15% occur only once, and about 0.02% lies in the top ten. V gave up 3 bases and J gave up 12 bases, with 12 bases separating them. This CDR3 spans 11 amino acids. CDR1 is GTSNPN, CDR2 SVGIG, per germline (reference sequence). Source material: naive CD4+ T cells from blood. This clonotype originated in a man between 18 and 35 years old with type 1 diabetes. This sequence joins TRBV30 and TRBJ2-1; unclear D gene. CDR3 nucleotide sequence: TGTGCCTGGAGGATTTGGGAAGGGCAGTTCTTC. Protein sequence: CAWRIWEGQFF.